Listed below are T cell receptor beta chains from one sample, sequenced in a study of cytomegalovirus exposure and HLA in healthy donors. TCRdb keeps only in-frame clones here, not all; method: immunoSEQ multiplex PCR. Among some 150,000 clones listed, 76% were seen once. The sample consisted of PBMCs. The receptors derive from a man aged 55 to 70 in good health and CMV-seronegative. Each CDR3 is given with its conserved first and last residue.

>TRBJ2-3|TRBV10-2
CASSGRTSGFTDTQYF
>TRBJ2-5|TRBV6-5
CASTSTGEVETQYF
>TRBJ2-3|TRBV7-2
CASSSRQGPDTQYF
>TRBJ2-7|TRBV14
CASSGLRSYEQYF
>TRBJ2-7|TRBV7-9
CSSSFDYLRSSYEQYF
>TRBJ1-4|TRBV7-2
CASSFGQGGDEKLFF
>TRBJ1-2|TRBV30
CAWNGVSYGYTF
>TRBJ2-7|TRBV30
CARSGTGEYEQYF
>TRBJ1-2|TRBV28
CASSRSSGTGSGYTF
>.|TRBV10-3
CAIGDRGPGEQYF
>TRBJ2-7|TRBV27
CASTPGQGYEQYF
>TRBJ2-2|TRBV11-3
CASSLGQGVAGELFF
>TRBJ2-1|TRBV7-8
CASSLSTGEYNEQFF
>TRBJ2-3|TRBV27
CASVSRSQPTDTQYF
>TRBJ2-2|TRBV7-2
CASSLVANTGELFF
>TRBJ2-6|TRBV19
CASSIGLSGANVLTF
>TRBJ2-5|TRBV5-1
CASSLAGVKGETQYF
>TRBJ1-5|TRBV4-1
CASSQDLSGHQPQHF
>TRBJ2-1|TRBV5-1
CASSLRLAGYNEQFF
>TRBJ2-7|TRBV5-1
CASSYGTSGTSVHEQYF
>.|TRBV2
CASKVAEPHTYEQYF
>TRBJ1-4|TRBV14
CASSVRTGQEKLFF
>TRBJ2-1|TRBV5-1
CASSLVAAGEPSEQFF
>TRBJ1-5|TRBV27
CASSFRGMYQPQHF
>TRBJ2-1|TRBV7-3
CASSSTGGNEQFF